A selection of T cell receptor beta chains follows, all from one sample in a study of control samples from healthy donors and cancer patients. Profiling relied on immunoSEQ multiplex PCR, and the TCRdb table lists in-frame clones only, not all of them. In the table there are 90,000 to 130,000 clones, 70% to 90% of which are singletons. The sequenced material came from PBMCs. The source is a woman aged 60-70 years with lung cancer. Each CDR3 is given with its conserved first and last residue. D genes are given only for firm matches. The size field is filled for only some rows; it gives once, few, many or a size class.

J: TRBJ1-2; size: -; V: TRBV7-8; D: -; DNA: TGTGCCAGCAGCTTATTACGGGGGGGATCCGTTAGCTATGGCTACACCTTC; CDR3: CASSLLRGGSVSYGYTF
J: TRBJ1-2; size: few; V: TRBV7-2; D: -; DNA: TGTGCCAGCAGCACCGACAGCGCAGCTAACTATGGCTACACCTTC; CDR3: CASSTDSAANYGYTF
J: TRBJ2-3; size: -; V: TRBV7-9; D: -; DNA: TGTGCCACCCGTTTTGGGTTGCGGGCCGAAGATACGCAGTATTTT; CDR3: CATRFGLRAEDTQYF
J: TRBJ2-3; size: -; V: TRBV2; D: -; DNA: TGTGCCAGCACCAAAGACAGAGTTAGCACAGATACGCAGTATTTT; CDR3: CASTKDRVSTDTQYF
J: TRBJ2-7; size: -; V: TRBV4-2; D: -; DNA: TGTGCCAGCAGCCAAGATAGAGGGTACGAGACCTACGAGCAGTACTTC; CDR3: CASSQDRGYETYEQYF
J: TRBJ2-2; size: -; V: TRBV5-1; D: -; DNA: TGCGCCAGCAGCTTCGGGGATTGGGCCGGGGAGCTGTTTTTT; CDR3: CASSFGDWAGELFF
J: TRBJ2-1; size: -; V: TRBV7-3; D: -; DNA: TGTGCCAGCAGCGCCAGACCGGGACTTCCATACAATGAGCAGTTCTTC; CDR3: CASSARPGLPYNEQFF
J: TRBJ1-5; size: -; V: TRBV6-2/TRBV6-3; D: -; DNA: TGTGCCAGCAGTTACGGAGGAGGGGGACTAAATCAGCCCCAGCATTTT; CDR3: CASSYGGGGLNQPQHF
J: TRBJ1-4; size: -; V: TRBV4-1; D: TRBD1; DNA: TGCGCCAGCAGCCAGTGGACAGGGGGCGATGAAAAACTGTTTTTT; CDR3: CASSQWTGGDEKLFF
J: TRBJ1-2; size: -; V: TRBV11-2; D: -; DNA: TGTGCCAGCAGCTTAGATCTAGGAGGGGCTGGTGGCTACACCTTC; CDR3: CASSLDLGGAGGYTF
J: TRBJ2-5; size: -; V: TRBV4-3; D: TRBD2; DNA: TGCGCCAGCAGCCAAGAATGGCGGGGGGGCGGGACCCAGTACTTC; CDR3: CASSQEWRGGGTQYF
J: TRBJ1-5; size: -; V: TRBV28; D: -; DNA: TGTGCCAGCAGTCGGAGCAATCAGCCCCAGCATTTT; CDR3: CASSRSNQPQHF
J: TRBJ1-1; size: -; V: TRBV21-1; D: -; DNA: TGTGCCAGCAGCAAAGTTCTAGACAGCACTGAAGCTTTCTTT; CDR3: CASSKVLDSTEAFF
J: TRBJ2-4; size: -; V: TRBV4-1; D: -; DNA: TGCGCCAGCAGCCAAGAATTCAGAAACATTCAGTACTTC; CDR3: CASSQEFRNIQYF
J: TRBJ1-1; size: -; V: TRBV5-4; D: -; DNA: TGTGCCAGCAGCAGGGGATTGTACACTGAAGCTTTCTTT; CDR3: CASSRGLYTEAFF
J: TRBJ1-2; size: -; V: TRBV10-3; D: TRBD1; DNA: TGTGCCATCAGCGAGGGACAGAGTGGCTACACCTTC; CDR3: CAISEGQSGYTF
J: TRBJ2-7; size: -; V: TRBV27; D: TRBD1; DNA: TGTGCCAGCAGTCCCGACAGGACAGGCGGCGACGAGCAGTACTTC; CDR3: CASSPDRTGGDEQYF
J: TRBJ1-2; size: -; V: TRBV7-6; D: TRBD1; DNA: TGTGCCAGCAGCTTAAGGACAGGCCGCGGGCAGTTACTCTATGGCTACACCTTC; CDR3: CASSLRTGRGQLLYGYTF
J: TRBJ1-5; size: once; V: TRBV5-4; D: TRBD1; DNA: TGTGCCAGCAGCCCGGGACAGAACAATCAGCCCCAGCATTTT; CDR3: CASSPGQNNQPQHF
J: TRBJ2-3; size: once; V: TRBV4-2; D: -; DNA: TGTGCCAGCAGCCAAGTAACACGGGGTACGCAGTATTTT; CDR3: CASSQVTRGTQYF
J: TRBJ1-5; size: -; V: TRBV7-8; D: TRBD1; DNA: TGTGCCAGCAACAATTACGGACAGGGAGGGATCGATCAGCCCCAGCATTTT; CDR3: CASNNYGQGGIDQPQHF
J: TRBJ1-2; size: -; V: TRBV28; D: -; DNA: TGTGCCAGCAGTTTTCCTCATCAGGGTGATAACTATGGCTACACCTTC; CDR3: CASSFPHQGDNYGYTF
J: TRBJ1-4; size: -; V: TRBV10-3; D: -; DNA: TGTGCCATCAGTGAGGGCAGGGGAAATGAAAAACTGTTTTTT; CDR3: CAISEGRGNEKLFF
J: TRBJ2-3; size: -; V: TRBV29-1; D: -; DNA: TGCAGCGTTATCCCCGGGGTGACGCAGTATTTT; CDR3: CSVIPGVTQYF
J: TRBJ1-2; size: -; V: TRBV18; D: -; DNA: TGTGCCAGCTCACCAAGTAGGGAGGGCGGCTACACCTTC; CDR3: CASSPSREGGYTF
J: TRBJ1-3; size: -; V: TRBV27; D: -; DNA: TGTGCCAGCAGTACCGGATCTCAAGGAAACACCATATATTTT; CDR3: CASSTGSQGNTIYF
J: TRBJ1-5; size: -; V: TRBV6-5; D: -; DNA: TGTGCCAGCAGTCAACGGGGTCGCAATCAGCCCCAGCATTTT; CDR3: CASSQRGRNQPQHF
J: TRBJ1-1; size: -; V: TRBV19; D: -; DNA: TGTGCCACCAAGGATCAGGGGCGACAGAACACTGAAGCTTTCTTT; CDR3: CATKDQGRQNTEAFF
J: TRBJ2-5; size: -; V: TRBV5-1; D: -; DNA: TGCGCCAGCAGCTTGCGGGCAGGGGGGGTACAGGAGACCCAGTACTTC; CDR3: CASSLRAGGVQETQYF
J: TRBJ2-2; size: -; V: TRBV5-1; D: -; DNA: TGCGCCAGCAGCTTGGCGGGGACGGGCAACACCGGGGAGCTGTTTTTT; CDR3: CASSLAGTGNTGELFF
J: TRBJ2-1; size: -; V: TRBV6-1; D: -; DNA: TGTGCCAGCAGTGAACCGGGGTCCTCCTACAATGAGCAGTTCTTC; CDR3: CASSEPGSSYNEQFF
J: TRBJ2-3; size: -; V: TRBV7-2; D: TRBD2; DNA: TGTGCCAGCAGCTTAGGCCTAGCGGGCGGCACAGATACGCAGTATTTT; CDR3: CASSLGLAGGTDTQYF
J: TRBJ1-1; size: -; V: TRBV7-6; D: TRBD1; DNA: TGTGCCAGCAGCTTAGTAGACAGGGGTAGCGCTGAAGCTTTCTTT; CDR3: CASSLVDRGSAEAFF
J: TRBJ1-2; size: once; V: TRBV18; D: -; DNA: TGTGCCAGCTCACCGGGGTCGAGCTATGGCTACACCTTC; CDR3: CASSPGSSYGYTF
J: TRBJ2-3; size: -; V: TRBV7-7; D: -; DNA: TGTGCTAGCAGCTTATATGAGGGACGGGAGCAGTATTTT; CDR3: CASSLYEGREQYF
J: TRBJ2-3; size: -; V: TRBV6-2/TRBV6-3; D: -; DNA: TGTGCCAGCAGTTTTAAAGATACGCAGTATTTT; CDR3: CASSFKDTQYF
J: TRBJ1-2; size: -; V: TRBV3-1/TRBV3-2; D: -; DNA: TGTGCCAGCAGCCAGGTGGGGGGCGATCTTGGCTACACCTTC; CDR3: CASSQVGGDLGYTF
J: TRBJ2-3; size: -; V: TRBV7-8; D: TRBD2; DNA: TGTGCCAGCAGCTCCCGGACTAGCGGGATCAGCACAGATACGCAGTATTTT; CDR3: CASSSRTSGISTDTQYF
J: TRBJ1-1; size: -; V: TRBV3-1/TRBV3-2; D: -; DNA: TGTGCCAGCAGCCAAGATTCGGGTCAGGGTGAAGCTTTCTTT; CDR3: CASSQDSGQGEAFF
J: TRBJ1-4; size: few; V: TRBV4-1; D: -; DNA: TGCGCCAGCAGCCACATCAATATGGGATTCGCAACTAATGAAAAACTGTTTTTT; CDR3: CASSHINMGFATNEKLFF
J: TRBJ1-1; size: once; V: TRBV18; D: TRBD1; DNA: TGTGCCAGCTCACTTACAGGGGGCACTGAAGCTTTCTTT; CDR3: CASSLTGGTEAFF
J: TRBJ2-2; size: -; V: TRBV3-1/TRBV3-2; D: -; DNA: TGTGCCAGCAGCCCGACAGAAAAAGTCGCGAACACCGGGGAGCTGTTTTTT; CDR3: CASSPTEKVANTGELFF
J: TRBJ2-1; size: -; V: TRBV12-5; D: -; DNA: TGTGCTAGTGGTTTTCCCCAAGAGGTGGATGAGCAGTTCTTC; CDR3: CASGFPQEVDEQFF
J: TRBJ2-6; size: few; V: TRBV11-3; D: -; DNA: TGTGCCAGCAGCTTAGGGACTGGGGCCAACGTCCTGACTTTC; CDR3: CASSLGTGANVLTF
J: TRBJ2-3; size: -; V: TRBV3-1/TRBV3-2; D: -; DNA: TGTGCCAGCAGCCAAGCTAGCACAGATACGCAGTATTTT; CDR3: CASSQASTDTQYF
J: TRBJ2-1; size: -; V: TRBV19; D: -; DNA: TGTGCCAGTAGTGCAGGAGGATTATTTGTGAATGAGCAGTTCTTC; CDR3: CASSAGGLFVNEQFF
J: TRBJ1-2; size: -; V: TRBV30; D: TRBD1; DNA: TGTGCCTGGAGCCGGACAGGGGAAAACTATGGCTACACCTTC; CDR3: CAWSRTGENYGYTF
J: TRBJ1-2; size: -; V: TRBV3-1/TRBV3-2; D: TRBD1; DNA: TGTGCCAGCAGCCAATTCCAGGGGGCTATGGGCTACACCTTC; CDR3: CASSQFQGAMGYTF
J: TRBJ2-3; size: -; V: TRBV6-1; D: -; DNA: TGTGCCAGCAGTGCGTCTACTGGATGGAGCACAGATACGCAGTATTTT; CDR3: CASSASTGWSTDTQYF
J: TRBJ1-6; size: -; V: TRBV2; D: -; DNA: TGTGCCAGCAGTGAAAGGAGCTCCTATAATTCACCCCTCCACTTT; CDR3: CASSERSSYNSPLHF
J: TRBJ2-1; size: -; V: TRBV3-1/TRBV3-2; D: TRBD1; DNA: TGTGCCAGCAGCCAAACGACAGGGTTAAGGAATGAGCAGTTCTTC; CDR3: CASSQTTGLRNEQFF
J: TRBJ2-3; size: -; V: TRBV11-2; D: TRBD2; DNA: TGTGCCAGCAGCCCCCGGACTAGCGGGGGAGATACGCAGTATTTT; CDR3: CASSPRTSGGDTQYF
J: TRBJ2-7; size: -; V: TRBV3-1/TRBV3-2; D: -; DNA: TGTGCCAGCAGCCAAAAACGACTTCGTTACGAGCAGTACTTC; CDR3: CASSQKRLRYEQYF
J: TRBJ2-7; size: few; V: TRBV20-1; D: -; DNA: TGCAGTGCAAAGGCCTTCGGCGAGCAGTACTTC; CDR3: CSAKAFGEQYF
J: TRBJ2-5; size: -; V: TRBV5-4; D: -; DNA: TGTGCCAGCAGCTTACCTGAGGGGGAGGAGACCCAGTACTTC; CDR3: CASSLPEGEETQYF
J: TRBJ2-7; size: -; V: TRBV5-8; D: -; DNA: TGTGCCAGCAGCTCGTTCGGGTGGGGGGCGAGCTCCTACGAGCAGTACTTC; CDR3: CASSSFGWGASSYEQYF
J: TRBJ1-2; size: -; V: TRBV12-3/TRBV12-4; D: -; DNA: TGTGCCAGCAGTCCGGACGACAAGGGTGGCTACACCTTC; CDR3: CASSPDDKGGYTF
J: TRBJ2-3; size: -; V: TRBV29-1; D: TRBD2; DNA: TGCAGCGTTGAAGCGGGAGGGCGATGGCAGTATTTT; CDR3: CSVEAGGRWQYF
J: TRBJ2-7; size: -; V: TRBV6-1; D: TRBD2; DNA: TGTGCCAGCAGTGAAGGACTAGCTAACACCTACGAGCAGTACTTC; CDR3: CASSEGLANTYEQYF